These 9 T cell receptor beta chains were sequenced from one sample in a study of blood T cell repertoires in COVID-19. TCRdb keeps only in-frame clones here, not all; method: immunoSEQ multiplex PCR. The sample comprises over 200,000 clones, 84% of which are singletons, and around 18% rests with the top ten. The sample consisted of peripheral blood. Receptors were obtained from an elderly woman with active or convalescent COVID-19.

The chain joins TRBV5-5 to TRBJ1-5; 9 nucleotides line up with TRBD1. The CDR3 sequence is 15 residues long. J gave up 6 bases and V 0 bases, and 4 bases lay outside the gene matches. Germline V gene sequence: CDR1 SGHKS, CDR2 YYEKEE (reference sequence). The CDR3 DNA follows: TGTGCCAGCAGCTTGGTGGGGACAGGGCTTCAGCCCCAGCATTTT. Its protein product is CASSLVGTGLQPQHF.

The chain recombines TRBV2 with TRBJ1-5; TRBD1 is a possible D gene (6 bases). The V gene's germline CDR1 is SNHLY and CDR2 FYNNEI. There are 13 residues in the CDR3. Trimming left V 6 bases short and J 4 bases short, with 10 bases between. CDR3 bases: TGTGCCAGCAGAGCACAGGGAAATCAGCCCCAGCATTTT. It translates to CASRAQGNQPQHF.

CDR3 amino acids: CASSLAGLESNQPQHF. CDR3 coding DNA: TGTGCCAGCAGCTTAGCAGGGCTCGAGAGCAATCAGCCCCAGCATTTT. The chain carries TRBV11-3 and TRBJ1-5, with a possible D match to TRBD1 (5 bases). The CDR3 extends over 16 amino acids. Trimming pared 1 base from V and 1 base from J, leaving 11 bases between. The germline gives CDR1 SGHNT, CDR2 YENEEA. The variable domain in full, with the rest retrieved from reference TRBV11-3 and TRBJ1-5, is EAGVVQSPRYKIIEKKQPVAFWCNPISGHNTLYWYLQNLGQGPELLIRYENEEAVDDSQLPKDRFSAERLKGVDSTLKIQPAELGDSAVYLCASSLAGLESNQPQHFGDGTRLSIL.

The V call is TRBV2, the J call TRBJ1-1; a weak D match, TRBD1 (6 bases). Germline CDR1 reads SNHLY; CDR2 reads FYNNEI. V was clipped by 7 bases and J by 4 bases, with 7 bases between them. The CDR3 consists of 11 residues. Written as DNA, the CDR3 is TGTGCCAGCATAGGGGGCACTGAAGCTTTCTTT. Its translation is CASIGGTEAFF.

Comment on this clone: Other DNA sequences in this sample translate to the same CDR3. The chain carries TRBV28 and TRBJ1-3; D perhaps matches TRBD1 (6 bases). Germline loops: CDR1 MDHEN, CDR2 SYDVKM. The length of the CDR3 is 15 residues. V was pared by 7 bases and J by 3 bases, with 16 bases between. CDR3 loop: CASTPSLGGGNTIYF. Written as DNA, the CDR3 is TGTGCCAGCACCCCCTCCCTAGGGGGTGGAAACACCATATATTTT.

This clone was picked up a small number of times. The J gene is TRBJ1-1, the V gene TRBV19, with 10 bases matching TRBD1. Germline V gene sequence: CDR1 LNHDA, CDR2 SQIVND (reference sequence). The CDR3 loop spans 13 amino acids. Unmatched junction bases numbered 5, after V lost 5 bases and J lost 8 bases. CDR3 DNA sequence: TGTGCCAGTAGTTCGAGGACAGGGGGGGAAGCTTTCTTT. Amino acids: CASSSRTGGEAFF.

The rearrangement uses TRBV2 and TRBJ1-4; a weak D match, TRBD1 (5 bases). The germline V gene has CDR1 SNHLY and CDR2 FYNNEI. The CDR3 is made up of 16 amino acids. Trimming cost V 6 bases and J 0 bases, with 14 bases left between them. CDR3 protein: CASRSLGPPTNEKLFF. For the CDR3, the DNA is TGTGCCAGCAGGTCTTTGGGGCCCCCAACTAATGAAAAACTGTTTTTT.

This clone was recorded once. The chain carries TRBV3-1 (or the pseudogene TRBV3-2) and TRBJ1-6; TRBD1 matches at 8 bases. V shed 0 bases, J shed 9 bases, and the junction held 1 base outside the gene matches. Germline values: CDR1 LGHDT, CDR2 YNNKEL (reference sequence). The CDR3 has 14 amino acids. The CDR3 loop reads CASSQETGVSPLHF. The CDR3 coding sequence is TGTGCCAGCAGCCAAGAGACAGGGGTTTCACCCCTCCACTTT.

CDR3 residues: CASSPPGQQETQYF. The DNA for the CDR3 is TGTGCCAGCTCACCACCAGGACAACAAGAGACCCAGTACTTC. This chain links TRBV18 with TRBJ2-5, with D possibly being TRBD1 (5 bases). Germline assignment: CDR1 KGHSH and CDR2 LQKENI. This CDR3 has 14 amino acids. Trimming shortened V by 0 bases and J by 2 bases, and 7 bases separated the two germline ends.